This passage covers 30 T cell receptor beta chains from one sample sequenced in a study. TCRdb re-called the 5' RACE reads with MiXCR, one entry per CDR3 protein. The sample has just under 65,000 distinct CDR3 sequences; around a fifth are singletons. Material: memory CD4+ T cells sorted from a lymph node. Subset indicated: memory CD4+ T cells, CD4+CD45RO+CD25-. These receptors originate from a female donor with breast cancer.

This clonotype has only a few counts. This chain connects TRBV19 to TRBJ1-4; no firm D call. V was cut by 10 bases and J by 3 bases, with 15 bases left in between. The CDR3 consists of 14 residues. Germline V gene data show CDR1 as LNHDA and CDR2 as SQIVND (reference sequence). The CDR3 nucleotides are TGTGCCACCTCAACACAGAGCTCTAATGAAAAACTGTTTTTT. It encodes CATSTQSSNEKLFF. The full variable domain, rest sourced from reference TRBV19 and TRBJ1-4, is DGGITQSPKYLFRKEGQNVTLSCEQNLNHDAMYWYRQDPGQGLRLIYYSQIVNDFQKGDIAEGYSVSREKKESFPLTVTSAQKNPTAFYLCATSTQSSNEKLFFGSGTQLSVL.

This clonotype was observed many times. The chain links TRBV28 to TRBJ2-1; no reliable D call. V lost 4 bases and J lost 0, with 13 bases in between. The germline gives CDR1 MDHEN, CDR2 SYDVKM. This CDR3 region has 16 residues. CDR3 sequence reads: CASSSAATDSYNEQFF. The CDR3, as DNA: TGTGCCAGCAGTTCAGCTGCAACAGACTCCTACAATGAGCAGTTCTTC.

This clonotype has a handful of counts. The rearrangement uses TRBV5-1 and TRBJ2-7; 12 bases align to TRBD1. The V segment lost 1 base and the J segment 6 bases; nucleotides outside the gene matches: 2. The CDR3 covers 14 residues. Germline V gene sequence: CDR1 SGHRS, CDR2 YFSETQ. The CDR3 protein is CASSLPGQGAEQYF. The CDR3 DNA sequence: TGCGCCAGCAGCTTGCCGGGACAGGGGGCCGAGCAGTACTTC.

This clonotype was found a few times. V is TRBV5-5 and J is TRBJ1-1; D call uncertain. Germline-derived CDR1 and CDR2 are SGHKS and YYEKEE (reference sequence). This CDR3 comprises 13 residues. V was shortened by 1 base and J by 4 bases, with 8 bases between the two germline ends. In nucleotides, the CDR3 is TGTGCCAGCAGCTTGTTCCCGGGCACTGAAGCTTTCTTT. The encoded protein is CASSLFPGTEAFF. The complete variable domain, with remaining parts taken from reference TRBV5-5 and TRBJ1-1, reads DAGVTQSPTHLIKTRGQQVTLRCSPISGHKSVSWYQQVLGQGPQFIFQYYEKEERGRGNFPDRFSARQFPNYSSELNVNALLLGDSALYLCASSLFPGTEAFFGQGTRLTVV.

The sample holds many counts of this clonotype. The chain links TRBV5-6 to TRBJ2-3; D uncertain. Germline values: CDR1 SGHDT, CDR2 YYEEEE. Trimming took 1 base from V and 4 from J, leaving 4 bases between them. The CDR3 extends over 12 amino acids. The CDR3 coding sequence is TGTGCCAGCAGCTTGACCCCAGATACGCAGTATTTT. The encoded protein is CASSLTPDTQYF.

Turning to this clonotype: It is likely a read error, because the conserved phenylalanine at the end of the CDR3 is missing. The rearrangement uses TRBV5-1 and TRBJ1-1, with 7 positions matching TRBD1. This CDR3 is 14 amino acids long. J was trimmed by 4 bases and V by 3 bases; bases with no gene match: 6. Germline V CDR1 and CDR2: SGHRS, YFSETQ. The CDR3 loop reads CASSSGTVGTEAFY. Written as DNA, the CDR3 is TGCGCCAGCAGCTCTGGGACAGTTGGCACTGAAGCTTTCTAT.

This clonotype was counted ten times or more. V is TRBV5-1 and J is TRBJ2-3; 8 nucleotides line up with TRBD2. The V gene's germline CDR1 is SGHRS and CDR2 YFSETQ. This CDR3 region has 15 residues. With 3 bases clipped from V and 5 bases from J, the junction kept 8 bases outside the gene matches. CDR3 residues: CASSYRAGVVDTQYF. CDR3 coding DNA: TGCGCCAGCAGCTATCGAGCGGGAGTCGTAGATACGCAGTATTTT.

The genes are TRBV5-1 and TRBJ1-4; D may be TRBD1 (6 bases). Germline V lookup: CDR1 SGHRS, CDR2 YFSETQ. V was clipped by 4 bases and J by 8 bases, with 15 bases between them. CDR3 length: 14 residues. CDR3 DNA: TGCGCCAGCAGCGTTACAGGGTCCAAGGAAAAACTGTTTTTT. It codes for CASSVTGSKEKLFF. The variable domain in full, with the rest retrieved from reference TRBV5-1 and TRBJ1-4, is KAGVTQTPRYLIKTRGQQVTLSCSPISGHRSVSWYQQTPGQGLQFLFEYFSETQRNKGNFPGRFSGRQFSNSRSEMNVSTLELGDSALYLCASSVTGSKEKLFFGSGTQLSVL.

V and J are TRBV11-2 and TRBJ2-7, with D unresolved. CDR3 length: 11 residues. Germline V gene data show CDR1 as SGHAT and CDR2 as FQNNGV. V was clipped by 0 bases and J by 8 bases, with 5 bases between them. This chain's CDR3 is CASSLEWKQYF. The CDR3 nucleotides are TGTGCCAGCAGCTTAGAATGGAAGCAGTACTTC.

This clonotype was seen repeatedly, ten times or more. J is TRBJ2-7 and V is TRBV7-6; 8 bases match TRBD2. The CDR3 consists of 14 residues. Germline V gene sequence: CDR1 SGHVS, CDR2 FNYEAQ. Trimming at V came to 5 bases and at J to 6 bases, leaving 9 bases not matched to a gene. The CDR3 coding sequence is TGTGCCAGCAGCCTCGGGGGGGGCGTCGGCGAGCAGTACTTC. This encodes CASSLGGGVGEQYF.

This clonotype was counted ten times or more. The chain employs TRBV7-9 and TRBJ1-1; TRBD1 matches at 9 bases. Germline V gene data show CDR1 as SEHNR and CDR2 as FQNEAQ (reference sequence). V lost 3 bases, J lost 1 base, and 3 bases stayed unmatched. This CDR3 comprises 15 residues. In DNA form, the CDR3 reads TGTGCCAGCAGCTTCCTGACAGGGGGGAACACTGAAGCTTTCTTT. Translating gives CASSFLTGGNTEAFF.

This clonotype was observed at least ten times. The chain links TRBV6-1 to TRBJ2-4; 9 nucleotides agree with TRBD2. Germline V CDR1 and CDR2: MNHNS, SASEGT. J lost 7 bases, V lost 6 bases, and 7 bases had no gene match. This CDR3 region has 14 residues. Written as DNA, the CDR3 is TGTGCCAGCAGGATGACTAGCGGACGCAACATTCAGTACTTC. Its protein product is CASRMTSGRNIQYF.

The sample holds a few counts of this clonotype. The V gene is TRBV7-9, the J gene TRBJ2-1; either TRBD1 or TRBD2 may supply D (6 bases each). V dropped 11 bases and J dropped 5 bases, with 16 bases sitting between them. Per the germline V gene, CDR1 is SEHNR and CDR2 is FQNEAQ (reference sequence). This CDR3 spans 13 amino acids. The CDR3 loop reads CAGQRGQNNEQFF. The DNA of the CDR3 is TGTGCCGGACAACGGGGGCAGAACAATGAGCAGTTCTTC.

V is TRBV7-2 and J is TRBJ1-2; D remains unclear. Between the trimmed V and J ends, which lost 3 bases and 4 bases, there was a span of 6 bases. Germline V CDR1 and CDR2: SGHTA, FQGNSA. CDR3 length: 12 amino acids. CDR3 amino acids: CASSFSPYGYTF. The CDR3 region has the DNA TGTGCCAGCAGCTTCAGTCCCTATGGCTACACCTTC.

V gene TRBV7-2 combines with J gene TRBJ2-3; D is ambiguous. CDR1 is SGHTA, CDR2 FQGNSA, per germline. Trimming took 0 bases from V and 4 from J, leaving 5 bases between them. The CDR3 spans 13 residues. The DNA of the CDR3 is TGTGCCAGCAGCTTAGCGGCGGCAGATACGCAGTATTTT. It codes for CASSLAAADTQYF.

This clonotype was recorded a few times. The chain combines TRBV6-1 with TRBJ1-2; perhaps TRBD1 as D (5 bases). The CDR3 consists of 12 residues. From germline, CDR1 is MNHNS and CDR2 SASEGT. Between the trimmed V and J ends, which lost 6 bases and 3 bases, there was a span of 8 bases. The CDR3 coding sequence is TGTGCCAGCAGGGGACCGCACTATGGCTACACCTTC. It is translated as CASRGPHYGYTF.

This clonotype appeared a few times. The chain joins TRBV20-1 to TRBJ1-5; D unclear. Germline V gene lookup returns CDR1 DFQATT and CDR2 SNEGSKA (reference sequence). CDR3 size: 13 residues. V gave up 7 bases and J gave up 3 bases, with 13 bases separating them. The chain's CDR3 is CSVTQTVNQPQHF. The DNA for the CDR3 is TGCAGTGTTACACAAACAGTCAATCAGCCCCAGCATTTT.

This sequence joins TRBV5-1 and TRBJ2-7; TRBD1 aligns across 9 bases. The CDR3 totals 14 residues. Germline loops: CDR1 SGHRS, CDR2 YFSETQ. V was pared by 2 bases and J by 7 bases, with 7 bases of the junction left unmatched. Written as DNA, the CDR3 is TGCGCCAGCAGCTTACAGGGGGCCCGGATGGAGCAGTACTTC. This translates into CASSLQGARMEQYF. Looking up the rest from reference TRBV5-1 and TRBJ2-7 gives the full variable domain: KAGVTQTPRYLIKTRGQQVTLSCSPISGHRSVSWYQQTPGQGLQFLFEYFSETQRNKGNFPGRFSGRQFSNSRSEMNVSTLELGDSALYLCASSLQGARMEQYFGPGTRLTVT.

The gene calls are TRBV11-3 and TRBJ1-6, with D perhaps matching TRBD1 (5 bases). The CDR3 loop spans 13 amino acids. The V end lost 2 bases, the J end lost 14 bases, and 13 bases lay between the germline ends. The germline gives CDR1 SGHNT, CDR2 YENEEA. For the CDR3, the DNA is TGTGCCAGCAGCTTACCCTGGGGGTCAGCCCTCCACTTT. It specifies CASSLPWGSALHF. The full variable domain, rest sourced from reference TRBV11-3 and TRBJ1-6, is EAGVVQSPRYKIIEKKQPVAFWCNPISGHNTLYWYLQNLGQGPELLIRYENEEAVDDSQLPKDRFSAERLKGVDSTLKIQPAELGDSAVYLCASSLPWGSALHFGNGTRLTVT.

This clonotype was seen more than once but under ten times. J is TRBJ1-4 and V is TRBV5-4; D unresolved. The CDR3 sequence is 15 residues long. The germline V and J ends were trimmed by 2 bases and 2 bases, with 10 bases remaining between them. Germline values: CDR1 SGHNT, CDR2 YYREEE (reference sequence). CDR3 sequence: CASSFSTATNEKLFF. The CDR3 DNA follows: TGTGCCAGCAGCTTTTCGACGGCCACTAATGAAAAACTGTTTTTT.

This clonotype was detected only a few times. This chain uses TRBV28 with TRBJ1-2, with a possible D match to TRBD1 (6 bases). The V end was cut by 3 bases, the J end by 4 bases, with 9 bases between. Germline V gene sequence: CDR1 MDHEN, CDR2 SYDVKM. There are 13 residues in the CDR3. The CDR3 bases are TGTGCCAGCAGTTTCGGGGGCGGCTATGGCTACACCTTC. Protein: CASSFGGGYGYTF.

The chain joins TRBV4-2 to TRBJ2-1; 8 bases agree with TRBD2. CDR1 is LGHNA, CDR2 YNFKEQ, per germline. The CDR3 loop spans 17 amino acids. After removal of 4 bases from V and 6 bases from J, the junction contained 14 bases not matched to a gene. CDR3 nucleotide sequence: TGTGCCAGCAGCCTACAACCCCCGGGACTAGGGATCAATGAGCAGTTCTTC. Residues: CASSLQPPGLGINEQFF.

With respect to this clonotype: A much larger clone sits a single nucleotide away, making a read error possible. This chain links TRBV20-1 with TRBJ2-1; 8 positions match TRBD2. The CDR3 runs 14 residues. The trim removed 4 bases at V and 10 bases at J, leaving 12 bases unmatched. From germline, CDR1 is DFQATT and CDR2 SNEGSKA (reference sequence). The DNA for the CDR3 is TGCAGTGCTAATTGGGGCGGGGGGTCCCCCGAGCAGTTCTTC. It translates to CSANWGGGSPEQFF.

This clonotype was detected ten times or more. J is TRBJ2-3 and V is TRBV12-3 or TRBV12-4, with no clear D. Trimming shortened V by 0 bases and J by 2 bases, and 9 bases separated the two germline ends. This CDR3 spans 15 amino acids. The DNA for the CDR3 is TGTGCCAGCAGTTTAGCTCAGGCCTACACAGATACGCAGTATTTT. The encoded protein is CASSLAQAYTDTQYF.

Only one count was recorded for this clonotype. The chain couples TRBV28 to TRBJ1-4; TRBD1 is a possible D gene (6 bases). V was clipped by 4 bases and J by 3 bases, with 18 bases between them. The CDR3 runs to 17 residues. CDR1 is MDHEN and CDR2 is SYDVKM in the germline V gene. CDR3 protein: CASSSLPDRSPNEKLFF. Written as DNA, the CDR3 is TGTGCCAGCAGTTCCCTCCCCGACAGGTCTCCTAATGAAAAACTGTTTTTT.

This clonotype has more than one count but fewer than ten. This sequence joins TRBV6-5 and TRBJ1-1; the match to TRBD1 covers 10 bases. CDR3 length: 13 residues. Germline V gene data show CDR1 as MNHEY and CDR2 as SVGAGI. Unmatched junction bases numbered 6, after V lost 6 bases and J lost 8 bases. CDR3 protein: CASRRGQGVEAFF. The CDR3 coding sequence is TGTGCCAGCAGACGAGGACAGGGGGTAGAAGCTTTCTTT.

This clonotype was detected a few times. The chain combines TRBV20-1 with TRBJ1-1; D perhaps matches TRBD1 (5 bases). From germline, CDR1 is DFQATT and CDR2 SNEGSKA (reference sequence). Trimming removed 2 bases at V and 0 bases at J, with 19 bases between. The CDR3 length is 17 residues. The CDR3 protein is CSARPGSGPMVNTEAFF. CDR3 coding DNA: TGCAGTGCTAGACCAGGGTCGGGCCCCATGGTGAACACTGAAGCTTTCTTT.

This clonotype has at least ten counts. This chain joins TRBV7-8 and TRBJ2-1, with a possible D match to TRBD1 (6 bases). Germline V gene lookup returns CDR1 SGHVS and CDR2 FQNEAQ. The CDR3 runs 16 residues. Trimming cost V 5 bases and J 3 bases, with 17 bases left between them. CDR3 DNA: TGTGCCAGCAGCCAGCAACAGGGTATCATCTACAATGAGCAGTTCTTC. The encoded protein is CASSQQQGIIYNEQFF. The full variable domain, rest sourced from reference TRBV7-8 and TRBJ2-1, is GAGVSQSPRYKVAKRGQDVALRCDPISGHVSLFWYQQALGQGPEFLTYFQNEAQLDKSGLPSDRFFAERPEGSVSTLKIQRTQQEDSAVYLCASSQQQGIIYNEQFFGPGTRLTVL.

This clonotype was seen ten or more times. The CDR3 DNA sequence: TGTGCCAGCAGCGTAGGGGCAGAGAATTCACCCCTCCACTTT. It is translated as CASSVGAENSPLHF. This chain joins TRBV9 and TRBJ1-6; D uncertain. Germline lookup yields CDR1 SGDLS and CDR2 YYNGEE. V lost 0 bases to trimming and J lost 7 bases, with 8 bases between them. This CDR3 has 14 residues. The variable domain in full, completed from reference TRBV9 and TRBJ1-6, reads DSGVTQTPKHLITATGQRVTLRCSPRSGDLSVYWYQQSLDQGLQFLIQYYNGEERAKGNILERFSAQQFPDLHSELNLSSLELGDSALYFCASSVGAENSPLHFGNGTRLTVT.

This clonotype is medium-sized. CDR3 nucleotide sequence: TGCGCCAGCAGACTTAGCGTGAACGACGAGCAGTACTTC. Its translation is CASRLSVNDEQYF. The genes are TRBV5-1 and TRBJ2-7; TRBD2 might be the D (5 bases). V shed 5 bases and J shed 5 bases, with 14 bases lying between them. This CDR3 region has 13 residues. CDR1 and CDR2 (germline): SGHRS, YFSETQ.